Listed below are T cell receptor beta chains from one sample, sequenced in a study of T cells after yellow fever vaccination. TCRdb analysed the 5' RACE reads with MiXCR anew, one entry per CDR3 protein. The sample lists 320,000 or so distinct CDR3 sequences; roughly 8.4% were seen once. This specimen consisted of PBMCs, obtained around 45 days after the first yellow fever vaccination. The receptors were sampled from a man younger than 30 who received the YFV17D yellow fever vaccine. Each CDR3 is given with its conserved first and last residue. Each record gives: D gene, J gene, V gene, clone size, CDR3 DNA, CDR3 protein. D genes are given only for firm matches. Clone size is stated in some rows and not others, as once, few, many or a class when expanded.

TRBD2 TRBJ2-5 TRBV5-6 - TGTGCCAGCAGCTTGATTGTCGGACTAGCGGTCCAAGAGACCCAGTACTTC CASSLIVGLAVQETQYF
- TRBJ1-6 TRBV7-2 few TGTGCCAGCAGTTTACTGGGGCAGTCACCCCTCCACTTT CASSLLGQSPLHF
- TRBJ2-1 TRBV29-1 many TGCAGCTCTTGGGGGGCAGGTGGGAATGAGCAGTTCTTC CSSWGAGGNEQFF
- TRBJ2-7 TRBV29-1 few TGCAGCGTTGAGGGGGAGTCCTACGAGCAGTACTTC CSVEGESYEQYF
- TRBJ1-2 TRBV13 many TGTGCCAGCAGCCAATTTCCAGGTTTTAGCTATGGCTACACCTTC CASSQFPGFSYGYTF
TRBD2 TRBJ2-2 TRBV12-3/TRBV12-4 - TGTGCCAGCACCAACGGGGGGTACACCGGGGAGCTGTTTTTT CASTNGGYTGELFF
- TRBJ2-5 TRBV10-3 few TGTGCCATCAGTGAGTCGTGGACGGGGCTCCAAGAGACCCAGTACTTC CAISESWTGLQETQYF
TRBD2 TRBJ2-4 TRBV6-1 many TGTGCCAGCACGACTAGCGGGGGGGCGGACATTCAGTACTTC CASTTSGGADIQYF
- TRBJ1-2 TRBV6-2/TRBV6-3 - TGTGCCAGCAGTACGGGTCCTAACAGTTTCGGAAGGGCCGAGGTCGGTGGCTACACCTTC CASSTGPNSFGRAEVGGYTF
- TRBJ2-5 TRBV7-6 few TGTGCCAGCAGCTCTGGGGGAAAGGAGACCCAGTACTTC CASSSGGKETQYF
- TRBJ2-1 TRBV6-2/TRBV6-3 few TGTGCCAGCAGCCTAAGAGACAGTGGCGAGCAGTTCTTC CASSLRDSGEQFF
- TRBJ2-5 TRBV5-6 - TGTGCCAGCGGGGGTACAGCGACCCAGTACTTC CASGGTATQYF
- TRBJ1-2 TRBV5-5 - TGTGCCAGCAGCTTGGAATGGGGGGCGCGGGGCTACACCTTC CASSLEWGARGYTF
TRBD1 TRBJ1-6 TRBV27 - TGTGCCAGCAGTTTTACAGGGGGTCATTCACCCCTCCACTTT CASSFTGGHSPLHF
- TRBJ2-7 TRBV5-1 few TGCGCCAGCAGCCAAACAGGGTTCAGCGACGAGCAGTACTTC CASSQTGFSDEQYF
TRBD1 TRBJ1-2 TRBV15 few TGTGCCACCAGCACGCGGGGGACAGGGAACTATGGCTACACCTTC CATSTRGTGNYGYTF
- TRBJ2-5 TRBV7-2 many TGTGCCAGCAGCTTCTGGGGGCAAGAGACCCAGTACTTC CASSFWGQETQYF
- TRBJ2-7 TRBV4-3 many TGCGCCAGCAGCCAAGATCCGACGGAGTCCTACGAGCAGTACTTC CASSQDPTESYEQYF
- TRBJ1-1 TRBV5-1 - TGCGCCAGCAGCTTCAAGGGAGTAAACACTGAAGCTTTCTTT CASSFKGVNTEAFF
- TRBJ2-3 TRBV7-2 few TGTGCCAGCAGCTTAGTCCCCAGCCATACGCAGTATTTT CASSLVPSHTQYF
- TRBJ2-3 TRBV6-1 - TGTGCCAGCAGCCGTCCCGATAGGGCAGATACGCAGTATTTT CASSRPDRADTQYF
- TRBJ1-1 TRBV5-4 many TGTGCCAGCAGAACGACAGGAGGAAACACTGAAGCTTTCTTT CASRTTGGNTEAFF
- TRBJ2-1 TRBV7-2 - TGTGCCAGCAGCTCGCAAGGGGGGGAGCAGTTCTTC CASSSQGGEQFF
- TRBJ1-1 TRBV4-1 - TGCGCCAGCAGCCTCCCTATGAACACTGAAGCTTTCTTT CASSLPMNTEAFF
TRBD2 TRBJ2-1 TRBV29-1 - TGCAGCGTTGCTCGGCACGGGGGGGACAATGAGCAGTTCTTC CSVARHGGDNEQFF
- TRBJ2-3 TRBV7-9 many TGTGCCAGCACCCGGACTACAGATACGCAGTATTTT CASTRTTDTQYF
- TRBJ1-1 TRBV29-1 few TGCAGCGTCGGGCGGCAAAACACTGAAGCTTTCTTT CSVGRQNTEAFF
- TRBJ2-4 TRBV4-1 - TGCGCCAGCAGCCAACATTCGTCTGGTCTTCGTGCCAAAAACATTCAGTACTTC CASSQHSSGLRAKNIQYF
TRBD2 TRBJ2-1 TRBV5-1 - TGCGCCAGCAGCTTCTTAGCGGGGGAGTACACCACTGAGCAGTTCTTC CASSFLAGEYTTEQFF
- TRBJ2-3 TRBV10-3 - TGTGCCATCAGAGAAATGGCGGGGGCGACAGATACGCAGTATTTT CAIREMAGATDTQYF
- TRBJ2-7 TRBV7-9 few TGTGCCAGCAGCTTCGAGGGGGTCGGCTACGAGCAGTACTTC CASSFEGVGYEQYF
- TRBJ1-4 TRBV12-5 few TGTGCTAGTGGTTTGGGCGGGCGGATTGAAAAACTGTTTTTT CASGLGGRIEKLFF
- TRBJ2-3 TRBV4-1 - TGCGCCAGCAGCCAAGTGGGGGGAAAGGGAGATACGCAGTATTTT CASSQVGGKGDTQYF
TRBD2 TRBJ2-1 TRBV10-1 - TGCGCCAGCAGTGAAGGACTAGCGTACAATGAGCAGTTCTTC CASSEGLAYNEQFF
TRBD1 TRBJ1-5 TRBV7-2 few TGTGCCAGCAGCCAAGGGACAGGGGTGTATCAGCCCCAGCATTTT CASSQGTGVYQPQHF
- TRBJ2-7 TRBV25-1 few TGTGCCAGCAGTGGGGCCGGGACGGTATCCTACGAGCAGTACTTC CASSGAGTVSYEQYF
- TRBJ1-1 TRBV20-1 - TGCAGTGCCCCGCGGCCAGGAACTGAAGCTTTCTTT CSAPRPGTEAFF
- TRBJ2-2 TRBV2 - TGTGCCAGCAGTGGCCAGGGGTTTGACACCGGGGAGCTGTTTTTT CASSGQGFDTGELFF
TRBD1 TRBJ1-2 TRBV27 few TGTGCCAGCAGTTCGGGGACAGGGATGACCTATGGCTACACCTTC CASSSGTGMTYGYTF
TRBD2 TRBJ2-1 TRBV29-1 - TGCAGCGGAGCCGGGACTAGCGGCTACAATGAGCAGTTCTTC CSGAGTSGYNEQFF
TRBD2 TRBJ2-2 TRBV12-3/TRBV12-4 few TGTGCCAGCAGTTCCCGGGGGGGGGGTAGCGGGGAGCTGTTTTTT CASSSRGGGSGELFF
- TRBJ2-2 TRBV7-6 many TGTGCCAGCAGCCTGCAGCCCGGGGAGCTGTTTTTT CASSLQPGELFF
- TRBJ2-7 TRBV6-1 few TGTGCCAGCAGCTTTCTTTTGGGGCAGCCGTCCTACGAGCAGTACTTC CASSFLLGQPSYEQYF
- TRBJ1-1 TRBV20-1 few TGCAGTGCGGCATGGTGGGAACAGGGAGAGGCTTTCTTT CSAAWWEQGEAFF
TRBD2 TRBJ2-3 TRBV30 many TGTGCCTGCAAGACTAGCGGGACAGATACGCAGTATTTT CACKTSGTDTQYF
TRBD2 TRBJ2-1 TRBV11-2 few TGTGCCAGCAGCTCTAGCGGGGGGGCCAATGAGCAGTTCTTC CASSSSGGANEQFF
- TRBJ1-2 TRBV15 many TGTGCCACCCGGCAGGGGAACTATGGCTACACCTTC CATRQGNYGYTF
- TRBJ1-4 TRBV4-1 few TGCGCCAGCAGCCAAGATCTGGGCAGGGCGAGGGAAAAACTGTTTTTT CASSQDLGRAREKLFF
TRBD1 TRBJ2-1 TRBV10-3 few TGTGCCACTGCCGGTCAGGGGGCGTATAGCTCCTACAATGAGCAGTTCTTC CATAGQGAYSSYNEQFF
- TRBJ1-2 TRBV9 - TGTGCCAGCAGCGTAGCCGGCTCTAACTATGGCTACACCTTC CASSVAGSNYGYTF
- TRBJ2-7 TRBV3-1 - TGTGCCAGCAGCCAAGATGCAGTAGCCTACGAGCAGTACTTC CASSQDAVAYEQYF
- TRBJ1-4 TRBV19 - TGTGCCAGTAGTATAGGCAGGGGTGCAACTAATGAAAAACTGTTTTTT CASSIGRGATNEKLFF
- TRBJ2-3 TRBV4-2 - TGTGCCAGCAGCCAAGCAGTAACGGGCACAGATACGCAGTATTTT CASSQAVTGTDTQYF
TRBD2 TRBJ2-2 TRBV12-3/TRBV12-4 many TGTGCCAGCAGTTTAAGACCGAGACTAGCGACCTTACTTCCGAACACCGGGGAGCTGTTTTTT CASSLRPRLATLLPNTGELFF
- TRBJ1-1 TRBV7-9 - TGTGCCAGCAGCTTCCAACAGAATCCAATGAACACTGAAGCTTTCTTT CASSFQQNPMNTEAFF
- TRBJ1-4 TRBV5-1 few TGCGCCAGCTCGGACTCAACTAATGAAAAACTGTTTTTT CASSDSTNEKLFF
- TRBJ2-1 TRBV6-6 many TGTGCCAGCAGTTACTTTCAAGCTCGTGAGCAGTTCTTC CASSYFQAREQFF
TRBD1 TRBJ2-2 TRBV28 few TGTGCCAGCAGTAGGGGGACAGGAGGGCCCGGGGAGCTGTTTTTT CASSRGTGGPGELFF
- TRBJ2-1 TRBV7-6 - TGTGCCAGCAGCTTAAAGGGAACCAATGAGCAGTTCTTC CASSLKGTNEQFF